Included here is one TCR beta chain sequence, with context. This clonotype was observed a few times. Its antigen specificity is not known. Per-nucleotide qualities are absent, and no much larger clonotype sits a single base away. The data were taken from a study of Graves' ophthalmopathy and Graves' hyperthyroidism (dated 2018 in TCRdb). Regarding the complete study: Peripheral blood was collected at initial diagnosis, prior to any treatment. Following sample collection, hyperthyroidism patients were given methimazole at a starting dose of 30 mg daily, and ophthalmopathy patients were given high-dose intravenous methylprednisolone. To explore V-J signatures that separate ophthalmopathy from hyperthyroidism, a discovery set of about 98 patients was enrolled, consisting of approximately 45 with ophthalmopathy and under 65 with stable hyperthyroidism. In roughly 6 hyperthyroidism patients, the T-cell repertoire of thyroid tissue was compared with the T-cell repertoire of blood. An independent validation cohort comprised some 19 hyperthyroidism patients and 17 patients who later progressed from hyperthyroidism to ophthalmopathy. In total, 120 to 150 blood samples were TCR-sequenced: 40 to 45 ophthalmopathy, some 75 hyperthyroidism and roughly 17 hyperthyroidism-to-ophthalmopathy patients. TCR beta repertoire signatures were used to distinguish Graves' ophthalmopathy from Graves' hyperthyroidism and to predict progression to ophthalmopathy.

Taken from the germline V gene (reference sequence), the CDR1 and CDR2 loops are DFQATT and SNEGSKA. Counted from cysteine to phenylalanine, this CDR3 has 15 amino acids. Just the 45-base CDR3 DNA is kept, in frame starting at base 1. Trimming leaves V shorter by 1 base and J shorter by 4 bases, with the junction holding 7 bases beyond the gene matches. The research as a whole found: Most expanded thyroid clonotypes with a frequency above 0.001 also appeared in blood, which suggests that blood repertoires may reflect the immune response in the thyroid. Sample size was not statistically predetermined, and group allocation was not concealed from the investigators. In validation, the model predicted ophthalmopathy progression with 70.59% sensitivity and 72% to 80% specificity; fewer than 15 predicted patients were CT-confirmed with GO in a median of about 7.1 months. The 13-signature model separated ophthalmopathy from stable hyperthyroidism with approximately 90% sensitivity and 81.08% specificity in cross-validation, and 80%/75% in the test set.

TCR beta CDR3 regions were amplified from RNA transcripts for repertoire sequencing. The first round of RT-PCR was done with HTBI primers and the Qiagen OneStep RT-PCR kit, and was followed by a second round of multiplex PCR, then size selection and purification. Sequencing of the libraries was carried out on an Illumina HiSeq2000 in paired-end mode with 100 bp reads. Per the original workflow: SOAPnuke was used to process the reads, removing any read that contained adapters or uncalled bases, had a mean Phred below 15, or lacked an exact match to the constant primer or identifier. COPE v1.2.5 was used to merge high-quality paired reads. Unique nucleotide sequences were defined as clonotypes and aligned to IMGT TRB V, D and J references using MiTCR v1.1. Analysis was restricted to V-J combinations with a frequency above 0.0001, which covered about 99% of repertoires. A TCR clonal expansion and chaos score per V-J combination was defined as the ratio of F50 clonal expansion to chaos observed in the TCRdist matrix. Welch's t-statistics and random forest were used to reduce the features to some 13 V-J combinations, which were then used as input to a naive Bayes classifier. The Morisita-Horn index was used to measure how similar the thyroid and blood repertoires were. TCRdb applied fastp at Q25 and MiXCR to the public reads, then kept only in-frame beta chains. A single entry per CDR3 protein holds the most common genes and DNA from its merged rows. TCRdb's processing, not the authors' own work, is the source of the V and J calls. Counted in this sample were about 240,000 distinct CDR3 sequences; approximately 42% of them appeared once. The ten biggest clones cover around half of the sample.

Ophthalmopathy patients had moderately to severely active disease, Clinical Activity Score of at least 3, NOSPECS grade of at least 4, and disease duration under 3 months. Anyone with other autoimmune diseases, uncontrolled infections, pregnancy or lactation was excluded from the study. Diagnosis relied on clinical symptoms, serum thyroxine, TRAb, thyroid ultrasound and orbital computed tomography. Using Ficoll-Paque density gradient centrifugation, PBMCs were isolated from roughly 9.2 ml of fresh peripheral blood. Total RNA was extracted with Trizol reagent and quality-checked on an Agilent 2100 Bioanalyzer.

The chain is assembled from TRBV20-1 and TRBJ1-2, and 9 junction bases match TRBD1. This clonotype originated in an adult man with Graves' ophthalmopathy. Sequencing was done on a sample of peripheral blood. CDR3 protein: CSARVTGGSLYGYTF. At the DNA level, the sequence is TGCAGTGCTAGAGTTACAGGGGGCTCCCTCTATGGCTACACCTTC.